This is a list of T cell receptor beta chains from one sample in a study of blood T cell repertoires in COVID-19. Sequencing was performed with immunoSEQ multiplex PCR; in TCRdb, only in-frame clones are kept and a portion is missing. The sample holds fewer than 200,000 clones, more than 80% seen once. The material sequenced was peripheral blood. These TCRs come from a woman aged 55-69 years with acute or convalescent COVID-19. CDR3s include the opening cysteine and the closing phenylalanine or tryptophan. A D gene is named only where the DNA matches it firmly. Not all rows give a size; the values are once, few, many and, for expanded clones, a class.

v_call: TRBV3-1/TRBV3-2
clone_size: NA
j_call: TRBJ1-1
d_call: NA
cdr3_nt: TGTGCCAGCAGCCCCGGTGGGACTATGAACACTGAAGCTTTCTTT
cdr3_aa: CASSPGGTMNTEAFF

v_call: TRBV19
clone_size: NA
j_call: TRBJ1-1
d_call: TRBD1
cdr3_nt: TGTGCCAGTAGTCAAAAGGGACAGGGGATGAACACTGAAGCTTTCTTT
cdr3_aa: CASSQKGQGMNTEAFF

v_call: TRBV2
clone_size: NA
j_call: TRBJ2-7
d_call: NA
cdr3_nt: TGTGCCAGCAGCCGGGGGGCAGCCTACGAGCAGTACTTC
cdr3_aa: CASSRGAAYEQYF

v_call: TRBV6-5
clone_size: NA
j_call: TRBJ1-1
d_call: TRBD1
cdr3_nt: TGTGCCAGCAGCGACAGGGCCTCGACTGAAGCTTTCTTT
cdr3_aa: CASSDRASTEAFF

v_call: TRBV11-3
clone_size: NA
j_call: TRBJ2-3
d_call: TRBD2
cdr3_nt: TGTGCCAGCAGCTTAGGGGGCGGGAGCATCACAGATACGCAGTATTTT
cdr3_aa: CASSLGGGSITDTQYF

v_call: TRBV24-1
clone_size: NA
j_call: TRBJ2-1
d_call: TRBD1
cdr3_nt: TGTGCCACCAGTGTTTGGGGACAGCAATACAATGAGCAGTTCTTC
cdr3_aa: CATSVWGQQYNEQFF

v_call: TRBV2
clone_size: NA
j_call: TRBJ1-6
d_call: NA
cdr3_nt: TGTGCCAGCAGTGTACTCGGTTCACCCCTCCACTTT
cdr3_aa: CASSVLGSPLHF

v_call: TRBV29-1
clone_size: few
j_call: TRBJ2-2
d_call: TRBD1
cdr3_nt: TGCAGCGTACGCACGGGGACAGGAAACACCGGGGAGCTGTTTTTT
cdr3_aa: CSVRTGTGNTGELFF

v_call: TRBV11-2
clone_size: NA
j_call: TRBJ1-4
d_call: TRBD1
cdr3_nt: TGTGCCAGCAGCTTAGGACGTGGGACAGGACATGAAAAACTGTTTTTT
cdr3_aa: CASSLGRGTGHEKLFF

v_call: TRBV6-5
clone_size: NA
j_call: TRBJ1-6
d_call: TRBD1
cdr3_nt: TGTGCCAGCAGAGCTGACAGGGCCTCACCCCTCCACTTT
cdr3_aa: CASRADRASPLHF

v_call: TRBV3-1/TRBV3-2
clone_size: NA
j_call: TRBJ2-3
d_call: TRBD2
cdr3_nt: TGTGCCAGCAGTTCGACTAGCGGTAGCACAGATACGCAGTATTTT
cdr3_aa: CASSSTSGSTDTQYF

v_call: TRBV6-5
clone_size: NA
j_call: TRBJ2-1
d_call: TRBD1
cdr3_nt: TGTGCCAGCATAACCGGGACAGGGAACTACAATGAGCAGTTCTTC
cdr3_aa: CASITGTGNYNEQFF

v_call: TRBV10-2
clone_size: few
j_call: TRBJ2-7
d_call: NA
cdr3_nt: TGCGCCAGCAGTGATGGTGGGCAGACGAGCTCCTACGAGCAGTACTTC
cdr3_aa: CASSDGGQTSSYEQYF

v_call: TRBV3-1/TRBV3-2
clone_size: NA
j_call: TRBJ1-3
d_call: TRBD1
cdr3_nt: TGTGCCAGCAGCCCCGGGACAGGGGGAAACACCATATATTTT
cdr3_aa: CASSPGTGGNTIYF

v_call: TRBV28
clone_size: NA
j_call: TRBJ1-5
d_call: TRBD1
cdr3_nt: TGTGCCAGCAGTTGGGGGGACAGGGGCTATAGCAATCAGCCCCAGCATTTT
cdr3_aa: CASSWGDRGYSNQPQHF

v_call: TRBV28
clone_size: NA
j_call: TRBJ2-2
d_call: NA
cdr3_nt: TGTGCCAGCAGTTTTGGGTCAGGGGCCTCGGGGGAGCTGTTTTTT
cdr3_aa: CASSFGSGASGELFF

v_call: TRBV5-4
clone_size: NA
j_call: TRBJ2-2
d_call: TRBD2
cdr3_nt: TGTGCCAGCAGCCATAGCGGGAGGAACACCGGGGAGCTGTTTTTT
cdr3_aa: CASSHSGRNTGELFF